These 29 T cell receptor beta chains were sequenced from one sample in a study of blood T cell repertoires in COVID-19. Only in-frame clones appear in the TCRdb table, and some are missing; sequencing was by immunoSEQ multiplex PCR. The sample records a few hundred thousand clones, about 85% being singletons. The sample was peripheral blood. The receptors here all came from a man younger than 35 with active or convalescent COVID-19.

This chain uses TRBV15 with TRBJ1-5, with TRBD1 identical over 7 bases. Looked up from germline, CDR1 is LNHNV and CDR2 is YYDKDF (reference sequence). The CDR3 length is 16 residues. The J segment lost 6 bases and the V segment lost 0 bases, leaving 8 bases of the junction unmatched. The CDR3 DNA sequence: TGTGCCACCAGCAGAGATCAGGCAGGGGGTGGTCAGCCCCAGCATTTT. Its protein product is CATSRDQAGGGQPQHF.

The chain joins TRBV9 to TRBJ1-3; D is ambiguous. The CDR3 runs 15 residues. Germline V gives CDR1 SGDLS, CDR2 YYNGEE. With 4 bases removed from V and 4 bases from J, the gap between germline ends came to 15 bases. CDR3 in amino acids: CASSPSSTPGNTIYF. The DNA of the CDR3 is TGTGCCAGCAGCCCCTCCTCTACCCCAGGAAACACCATATATTTT. Using reference TRBV9 and TRBJ1-3 for the parts outside the CDR3, the full variable domain is DSGVTQTPKHLITATGQRVTLRCSPRSGDLSVYWYQQSLDQGLQFLIQYYNGEERAKGNILERFSAQQFPDLHSELNLSSLELGDSALYFCASSPSSTPGNTIYFGEGSWLTVV.

V gene TRBV29-1 combines with J gene TRBJ2-5, with a tentative D call TRBD2 (6 bases). CDR1 and CDR2 (germline): SQVTM, ANQGSEA. CDR3 length: 13 residues. The ends were cut back, 4 bases at V and 3 bases at J, with 12 bases in the middle. CDR3 sequence: CSVARGGEETQYF. The CDR3 bases are TGCAGCGTTGCTAGGGGCGGGGAAGAGACCCAGTACTTC.

The chain links TRBV4-2 to TRBJ2-1; D gene unclear. V gave up 0 bases and J gave up 0 bases, with 12 bases separating them. This CDR3 has 17 residues. Germline loops: CDR1 LGHNA, CDR2 YNFKEQ. As DNA, the CDR3 is TGTGCCAGCAGCCAAGATCCGAGCGTAAGCTCCTACAATGAGCAGTTCTTC. Translating it yields CASSQDPSVSSYNEQFF.

The chain has TRBV18 and TRBJ2-5, with 7 bases lining up with TRBD2. This CDR3 contains 15 residues. V lost 3 bases and J lost 6; bases outside the gene matches: 10. CDR1 is KGHSH and CDR2 is LQKENI in the germline V gene. CDR3 in amino acids: CASSPGLVAGKTQYF. The CDR3 region has the DNA TGTGCCAGCTCACCCGGACTAGTTGCGGGGAAGACCCAGTACTTC.

The chain couples TRBV5-7 to TRBJ2-5; D is possibly TRBD1 (5 bases). TRBV5-7 belongs to the ORF category, with a function that is uncertain. V lost 4 bases to trimming and J lost 5 bases, with 18 bases between them. The CDR3 contains 15 residues. This CDR3 is CASSITGAPKETQYF. The CDR3, as DNA: TGTGCCAGCAGCATAACAGGAGCCCCAAAGGAGACCCAGTACTTC.

Remarks on this clone: Distinct nucleotide sequences in the sample also encode this CDR3. The gene calls are TRBV9 and TRBJ2-1; unclear D gene. The CDR3 loop spans 12 amino acids. The V end lost 0 bases, the J end lost 10 bases, and 8 bases lay between the germline ends. CDR1 and CDR2 (germline): SGDLS, YYNGEE. The CDR3 here is CASSVVGDEQFF. The CDR3 DNA reads as TGTGCCAGCAGCGTAGTTGGAGACGAGCAGTTCTTC.

This chain uses TRBV6-5 with TRBJ2-4; tentatively, D is TRBD2 (5 bases). Deletions cut 3 bases from V and 1 base from J, with 7 bases between. CDR1 is MNHEY, CDR2 SVGAGI, per germline. CDR3 length equals 14 residues. For the CDR3, the DNA is TGTGCCAGCAGTTATTCGGGGGCCAAAAACATTCAGTACTTC. This encodes CASSYSGAKNIQYF.

The chain employs TRBV4-1 and TRBJ1-5; TRBD1 might be the D (5 bases). V was cut by 4 bases and J by 2 bases, with 15 bases left in between. CDR3 length equals 16 residues. Per germline, CDR1 MGHRA and CDR2 YSYEKL. The CDR3 nucleotides are TGCGCCAGCAGCCCCCTGCAGGGAAGTGGCAATCAGCCCCAGCATTTT. This encodes CASSPLQGSGNQPQHF.

This chain links TRBV27 with TRBJ2-1, with 7 nucleotides matching TRBD2. Trimming took 7 bases from V and 7 from J; bases not matched to a gene: 4. Per the germline V gene, CDR1 is MNHEY and CDR2 is SMNVEV (reference sequence). The CDR3 extends over 12 amino acids. In DNA, the CDR3 is TGTGCCAGCATTACGCGGGGGAATGAGCAGTTCTTC. Its protein product is CASITRGNEQFF.

The V call is TRBV3-1 (or the pseudogene TRBV3-2), the J call TRBJ2-1; D may be TRBD1 (6 bases). The germline CDR1 and CDR2 sequences are LGHDT and YNNKEL (reference sequence). V lost 2 bases and J 4 bases, leaving 15 bases between the germline ends. CDR3 length: 16 residues. The CDR3 reads CASSQKPGARYNEQFF. CDR3 nucleotide sequence: TGTGCCAGCAGCCAAAAGCCAGGGGCTAGATACAATGAGCAGTTCTTC.

With regard to this clone: An end of the junction does not agree with germline; a read error may underlie this. DNA for the CDR3: TGCGCCAGCAGCTTGGAGCCTTTAGCGGGGGGCCGTACAAACTTC. Its translation is CASSLEPLAGGRTNF. The chain has TRBV5-1 and TRBJ2-7; 10 nucleotides agree with TRBD2. CDR1 is SGHRS and CDR2 is YFSETQ in the germline V gene. This CDR3 is built from 15 residues.

The J gene is TRBJ1-1, the V gene TRBV10-3; possible D gene TRBD1, 5 bases. This CDR3 is 14 amino acids long. V was pared by 6 bases and J by 0 bases, with 11 bases between. CDR1 is ENHRY, CDR2 SYGVKD, per germline. The CDR3 nucleotides are TGTGCCATCAGCTCTCAGGGTTTGAACACTGAAGCTTTCTTT. Protein product: CAISSQGLNTEAFF.

The rearrangement uses TRBV3-1 (or the pseudogene TRBV3-2) and TRBJ2-1; TRBD1 aligns across 7 bases. V was pared by 1 base and J by 4 bases, with 7 bases of the junction left unmatched. Germline V lookup: CDR1 LGHDT, CDR2 YNNKEL (reference sequence). CDR3 length: 16 amino acids. CDR3 loop: CASSQARDRRYNEQFF. The CDR3, as DNA: TGTGCCAGCAGCCAAGCCCGGGACAGAAGATACAATGAGCAGTTCTTC.

This chain links TRBV18 with TRBJ2-7; the D gene is possibly TRBD1 (6 bases). V shed 4 bases and J shed 3 bases, with 10 bases lying between them. Germline V gene lookup returns CDR1 KGHSH and CDR2 LQKENI. CDR3 length: 13 amino acids. The CDR3: CASSRDKFYEQYF. In DNA, the CDR3 is TGTGCCAGCTCACGGGACAAATTCTACGAGCAGTACTTC. The entire variable domain, with the rest obtained from reference TRBV18 and TRBJ2-7, is as follows: NAGVMQNPRHLVRRRGQEARLRCSPMKGHSHVYWYRQLPEEGLKFMVYLQKENIIDESGMPKERFSAEFPKEGPSILRIQQVVRGDSAAYFCASSRDKFYEQYFGPGTRLTVT.

This rearrangement joins TRBV7-2 to TRBJ2-2, with D unclear. The CDR3 is 15 amino acids. Germline V lookup: CDR1 SGHTA, CDR2 FQGNSA. The germline V and J ends were trimmed by 0 bases and 2 bases, with 7 bases remaining between them. The CDR3 DNA reads TGTGCCAGCAGCTTAGCGACTGGAAACACCGGGGAGCTGTTTTTT. Its protein product is CASSLATGNTGELFF.

The chain carries TRBV5-1 and TRBJ2-1; D perhaps matches TRBD2 (7 bases). Trimming removed 4 bases at V and 6 bases at J, with 20 bases between. Germline V gene data show CDR1 as SGHRS and CDR2 as YFSETQ. This CDR3 region has 16 residues. The CDR3 coding sequence is TGCGCCAGCAGCCTTATACCTACGGGGGGCGGCAATGAGCAGTTCTTC. Residues: CASSLIPTGGGNEQFF.

The rearrangement joins TRBV7-9 to TRBJ1-4; TRBD1 is a possible D gene (6 bases). The CDR3 runs 16 residues. Germline CDR1 and CDR2: SEHNR and FQNEAQ (reference sequence). Between the trimmed V and J ends, which lost 4 bases and 2 bases, there was a span of 14 bases. The CDR3 sequence is CASSSWAGATNEKLFF. For the CDR3, the DNA is TGTGCCAGCAGCTCTTGGGCGGGGGCGACTAATGAAAAACTGTTTTTT.

This chain joins TRBV7-9 and TRBJ1-4; D is unresolved. The CDR3 loop spans 16 amino acids. Between the trimmed V and J ends, which lost 1 base and 0 bases, there was a span of 9 bases. Germline values: CDR1 SEHNR, CDR2 FQNEAQ (reference sequence). CDR3 amino acids: CASSLGSSATNEKLFF. The CDR3 nucleotides are TGTGCCAGCAGCTTAGGTTCCTCCGCAACTAATGAAAAACTGTTTTTT.

This clone was counted ten times or more. The identical CDR3 is also encoded by other nucleotide sequences in the sample. This chain uses TRBV6-4 with TRBJ2-3; 12 bases agree with TRBD2. CDR3 length: 14 residues. Germline V gene data show CDR1 as MRHNA and CDR2 as SNTAGT. Trimming cost V 6 bases and J 5 bases; bases outside gene matches: 3. The DNA of the CDR3 is TGTGCCAGCAGCCCGGGACTAGCGGGAGATACGCAGTATTTT. This sequence encodes CASSPGLAGDTQYF.

This chain joins TRBV7-8 and TRBJ2-7; D might be TRBD1 (5 bases). Germline values: CDR1 SGHVS, CDR2 FQNEAQ. This CDR3 comprises 16 residues. The V and J ends lost 5 bases and 3 bases respectively, with 20 bases between them. The CDR3 reads CASSPVGRAGIYEQYF. CDR3 in DNA: TGTGCCAGCAGCCCCGTTGGCAGGGCAGGAATCTACGAGCAGTACTTC.

The CDR3 region has the DNA TGTGCCAGCAGTGACAGGGAGGGTCAGCCCCAGCATTTT. Translation: CASSDREGQPQHF. The chain recombines TRBV25-1 with TRBJ1-5; D may be TRBD1 (5 bases). Deletions cut 3 bases from V and 6 bases from J, with 9 bases between. CDR3 length equals 13 residues. Germline-derived CDR1 and CDR2 are MGHDK and SYGVNS.

This clone was picked up one time. The V and J genes are TRBV28 and TRBJ2-5, with TRBD1 as a possible D gene (5 bases). V lost 3 bases, J lost 2 bases, and 25 bases lay in between. The germline gives CDR1 MDHEN, CDR2 SYDVKM. The CDR3 is made up of 19 amino acids. The CDR3 loop is CASSFRLFAQGVGQETQYF. The CDR3, as DNA: TGTGCCAGCAGTTTCCGGTTATTCGCTCAGGGCGTGGGGCAAGAGACCCAGTACTTC.

This chain links TRBV5-1 with TRBJ2-3; TRBD1 agrees at 9 bases. This CDR3 has 14 residues. The germline V gene has CDR1 SGHRS and CDR2 YFSETQ. J gave up 3 bases and V 6 bases, and 5 bases lay outside the gene matches. Here the CDR3 reads CASNRDRVTDTQYF. CDR3 coding DNA: TGCGCCAGCAACCGGGACAGGGTAACAGATACGCAGTATTTT.

The table lists this clone with a few counts. The genes are TRBV5-1 and TRBJ2-7; D not certain. Germline V gene sequence: CDR1 SGHRS, CDR2 YFSETQ. This CDR3 region has 17 residues. The V end lost 4 bases, the J end lost 3 bases, and 23 bases lay between the germline ends. The CDR3 region is CASSLGLTFPFLYEQYF. The CDR3 nucleotides are TGCGCCAGCAGCCTCGGTCTCACCTTCCCCTTCCTCTACGAGCAGTACTTC.

This rearrangement joins TRBV9 to TRBJ1-6; 8 bases map to TRBD1. The germline CDR1 and CDR2 sequences are SGDLS and YYNGEE. CDR3 length: 17 amino acids. V was pared by 3 bases and J by 6 bases, with 11 bases of the junction left unmatched. The CDR3, as DNA: TGTGCCAGCAGCGGAGAGAGGAACAGGGGGGGTAATTCACCCCTCCACTTT. This codes for CASSGERNRGGNSPLHF.

The J gene is TRBJ2-1, the V gene TRBV7-3; 11 bases fit TRBD1. The CDR3 consists of 15 residues. Unmatched junction bases numbered 6, after V lost 5 bases and J lost 6 bases. The V gene's germline CDR1 is SGHTA and CDR2 FQGTGA. The CDR3 region is CASSPSGTGGNEQFF. In DNA, the CDR3 is TGTGCCAGCAGCCCCTCCGGGACAGGGGGCAATGAGCAGTTCTTC. Drawing the rest from reference TRBV7-3 and TRBJ2-1, the complete variable domain is GAGVSQTPSNKVTEKGKYVELRCDPISGHTALYWYRQSLGQGPEFLIYFQGTGAADDSGLPNDRFFAVRPEGSVSTLKIQRTERGDSAVYLCASSPSGTGGNEQFFGPGTRLTVL.

This clone was picked up one time. The V call is TRBV18, the J call TRBJ1-5; TRBD1 is a possible D gene (5 bases). Germline CDR1 is KGHSH and CDR2 is LQKENI. Trimming cost V 4 bases and J 0 bases, with 7 bases left between them. This CDR3 is 14 amino acids long. For the CDR3, the DNA is TGTGCCAGCTCACAGGGGTCTAGCAATCAGCCCCAGCATTTT. This gives the protein CASSQGSSNQPQHF. Variable domain in full (rest from reference TRBV18 and TRBJ1-5): NAGVMQNPRHLVRRRGQEARLRCSPMKGHSHVYWYRQLPEEGLKFMVYLQKENIIDESGMPKERFSAEFPKEGPSILRIQQVVRGDSAAYFCASSQGSSNQPQHFGDGTRLSIL.

This clone occurred once. V gene TRBV5-5 combines with J gene TRBJ1-1, with TRBD1 matching 7 bases. With 5 bases clipped from V and 7 bases from J, the junction kept 5 bases outside the gene matches. Germline assignment: CDR1 SGHKS and CDR2 YYEKEE (reference sequence). The CDR3 contains 12 residues. The CDR3 sequence is CASSPPGGEAFF. DNA of the CDR3: TGTGCCAGCAGTCCCCCAGGGGGTGAAGCTTTCTTT.